These 30 T cell receptor beta chains were all obtained from the same sample, sequenced in a study of cytomegalovirus exposure and HLA in healthy donors. With 60 Vbeta and 13 Jbeta primers, the PCR was carried out. TCRdb's table, derived via immunoSEQ multiplex PCR, lists solely in-frame clones and lacks some. The table includes around 170,000 clones, around 68% detected once. Sample: PBMCs. The receptor source for this set is a girl aged 10 to 17 in good health and CMV-seronegative.

V and J are TRBV5-6 and TRBJ1-1; D remains ambiguous. The CDR3 sequence is 13 residues long. Germline assignment: CDR1 SGHDT and CDR2 YYEEEE. Trimming removed 1 base at V and 1 base at J, with 5 bases between. CDR3 in DNA: TGTGCCAGCAGCTTGAACAGGAACACTGAAGCTTTCTTT. Residues: CASSLNRNTEAFF.

The chain has TRBV6-6 and TRBJ1-2, with a weak D call TRBD1 (5 bases). The CDR3 runs to 14 residues. V gave up 0 bases and J gave up 6 bases, with 11 bases separating them. Germline CDR1 MNHNY, CDR2 SVGAGI (reference sequence). CDR3 amino acids: CASSYSREGDGYTF. CDR3 in DNA: TGTGCCAGCAGTTACTCCAGGGAAGGCGATGGCTACACCTTC.

The CDR3 region is CAWSVPREGTEAFF. Here the CDR3 DNA reads TGTGCCTGGAGTGTACCCAGGGAGGGTACTGAAGCTTTCTTT. The rearrangement links TRBV30 to TRBJ1-1; D perhaps matches TRBD1 (5 bases). From germline, CDR1 is GTSNPN and CDR2 SVGIG (reference sequence). The CDR3 consists of 14 residues. V lost 0 bases to trimming and J lost 5 bases, with 13 bases between them.

This sequence joins TRBV9 and TRBJ2-2; the match to TRBD2 covers 10 bases. Germline V gene lookup returns CDR1 SGDLS and CDR2 YYNGEE. The CDR3 loop spans 16 amino acids. The junction had 7 bases not matched to a gene; V was cut back by 4 bases and J by 4 bases. The CDR3 DNA reads TGTGCCAGCAGCAAAACTAGCGGGGAGAGCACCGGGGAGCTGTTTTTT. Translation: CASSKTSGESTGELFF. Drawing the rest from reference TRBV9 and TRBJ2-2, the complete variable domain is DSGVTQTPKHLITATGQRVTLRCSPRSGDLSVYWYQQSLDQGLQFLIQYYNGEERAKGNILERFSAQQFPDLHSELNLSSLELGDSALYFCASSKTSGESTGELFFGEGSRLTVL.

The rearrangement links TRBV4-2 to TRBJ1-2; D unclear. V dropped 2 bases and J dropped 2 bases, with 21 bases sitting between them. Looked up from germline, CDR1 is LGHNA and CDR2 is YNFKEQ. The CDR3 sequence is 18 residues long. CDR3 in DNA: TGTGCCAGCAGCCAAAATGTGAATCTCGGTTCGGGGAACTATGGCTACACCTTC. Amino acids: CASSQNVNLGSGNYGYTF.

The CDR3 region is CASSQGEGTSEYF. In DNA form, the CDR3 reads TGCGCCAGCAGCCAAGGGGAGGGGACTAGCGAGTACTTC. The gene calls are TRBV4-1 and TRBJ2-5, with 10 nucleotides matching TRBD2. The V segment lost 1 base and the J segment 12 bases; nucleotides outside the gene matches: 5. Per germline, CDR1 MGHRA and CDR2 YSYEKL. The length of the CDR3 is 13 residues.

This chain links TRBV18 with TRBJ2-1; D possibly corresponds to TRBD2 (5 bases). The CDR3 spans 13 residues. Per germline, CDR1 KGHSH and CDR2 LQKENI. V was trimmed by 6 bases and J by 4 bases, leaving 10 bases between them. This CDR3 is CASSAEEYNEQFF. As DNA, the CDR3 is TGTGCCAGCTCCGCGGAGGAATACAATGAGCAGTTCTTC. Variable domain in full (rest from reference TRBV18 and TRBJ2-1): NAGVMQNPRHLVRRRGQEARLRCSPMKGHSHVYWYRQLPEEGLKFMVYLQKENIIDESGMPKERFSAEFPKEGPSILRIQQVVRGDSAAYFCASSAEEYNEQFFGPGTRLTVL.

The chain couples TRBV2 to TRBJ2-3; a weak D match, TRBD1 (5 bases). From germline, CDR1 is SNHLY and CDR2 FYNNEI. The CDR3 covers 16 residues. V lost 3 bases and J lost 4, with 17 bases in between. As DNA, the CDR3 is TGTGCCAGCAGTGATTCCGCAGGGAATACCGCAGATACGCAGTATTTT. Translating it yields CASSDSAGNTADTQYF.

The V and J genes are TRBV6-6 and TRBJ2-3; 14 nucleotides match TRBD2. Germline V gene data show CDR1 as MNHNY and CDR2 as SVGAGI (reference sequence). The V segment lost 6 bases and the J segment 5 bases; nucleotides outside the gene matches: 1. This CDR3 spans 14 amino acids. CDR3 nucleotide sequence: TGTGCCAGCAGAGGGACTAGCGGGGGAGATACGCAGTATTTT. It translates to CASRGTSGGDTQYF.

A remark on this clone: Other nucleotide sequences in the sample specify the same CDR3. The J gene is TRBJ2-7, the V gene TRBV7-9; 9 positions match TRBD1. CDR1 is SEHNR, CDR2 FQNEAQ, per germline (reference sequence). The CDR3 is made up of 14 amino acids. The V gene end was trimmed by 5 bases and the J gene end by 3 bases; junction bases not matched to a gene: 5. This CDR3 reads CASSPTGGRYEQYF. In DNA form, the CDR3 reads TGTGCCAGCAGCCCGACAGGGGGTCGCTACGAGCAGTACTTC.

This chain connects TRBV7-3 to TRBJ2-5; TRBD1 is a possible D gene (5 bases). Trimming stripped 1 base from V and 2 bases from J, with 8 bases between. Germline V gene sequence: CDR1 SGHTA, CDR2 FQGTGA. The CDR3 contains 14 residues. CDR3 bases: TGTGCCAGCAGCTTAAGCAGGGAACAAGAGACCCAGTACTTC. It encodes CASSLSREQETQYF. The entire variable domain, with the rest obtained from reference TRBV7-3 and TRBJ2-5, is as follows: GAGVSQTPSNKVTEKGKYVELRCDPISGHTALYWYRQSLGQGPEFLIYFQGTGAADDSGLPNDRFFAVRPEGSVSTLKIQRTERGDSAVYLCASSLSREQETQYFGPGTRLLVL.

The J gene is TRBJ2-5, the V gene TRBV5-1; D call uncertain. The CDR3 has 11 amino acids. Germline-derived CDR1 and CDR2 are SGHRS and YFSETQ. V was pared by 8 bases and J by 0 bases, with 5 bases between. The CDR3 DNA reads as TGCGCCAGTCGGTACCAAGAGACCCAGTACTTC. This codes for CASRYQETQYF. Complete variable domain (other parts from reference TRBV5-1 and TRBJ2-5): KAGVTQTPRYLIKTRGQQVTLSCSPISGHRSVSWYQQTPGQGLQFLFEYFSETQRNKGNFPGRFSGRQFSNSRSEMNVSTLELGDSALYLCASRYQETQYFGPGTRLLVL.

CDR3 sequence: CASSPDFSSYNEQFF. Written as DNA, the CDR3 is TGTGCCAGCTCACCGGACTTTAGCTCCTACAATGAGCAGTTCTTC. V usage is TRBV18 and J usage is TRBJ2-1; a possible D gene is TRBD2 (5 bases). The length of the CDR3 is 15 residues. Germline CDR1 and CDR2: KGHSH and LQKENI. The germline V and J ends were trimmed by 3 bases and 0 bases, with 9 bases remaining between them.

This clone was observed a few times. The rearrangement links TRBV4-2 to TRBJ2-4; TRBD1 matches 9 bases. Germline loops: CDR1 LGHNA, CDR2 YNFKEQ. This CDR3 comprises 17 residues. After removal of 0 bases from V and 0 bases from J, the junction contained 3 bases not matched to a gene. CDR3 nucleotides: TGTGCCAGCAGCCAAGAGTCGACAGGGGGAGCCAAAAACATTCAGTACTTC. This gives the protein CASSQESTGGAKNIQYF.

The genes are TRBV7-6 and TRBJ2-5; maybe TRBD1 (6 bases). Deletions cut 7 bases from V and 5 bases from J, with 23 bases between. CDR1 and CDR2 from the germline V gene are SGHVS and FNYEAQ. The CDR3 has 16 amino acids. The DNA for the CDR3 is TGTGCCAGCACTTCGTTGGGGGCGGGCGGGTCGGAGACCCAGTACTTC. Translation gives CASTSLGAGGSETQYF.

This chain connects TRBV29-1 to TRBJ2-3; 8 nucleotides align to TRBD2. The CDR3 contains 15 residues. Germline lookup yields CDR1 SQVTM and CDR2 ANQGSEA. V was clipped by 5 bases and J by 9 bases; unmatched bases: 16. CDR3 sequence (DNA): TGCAGCGTTCGTATAGCGGGGAGCCCCCCACAGACGCAGTATTTT. Protein product: CSVRIAGSPPQTQYF.

This chain joins TRBV9 and TRBJ1-6, with TRBD1 matching over 8 bases. This CDR3 is built from 15 residues. The germline V gene encodes CDR1 SGDLS and CDR2 YYNGEE. V was clipped by 2 bases and J by 6 bases; unmatched bases: 4. Here the CDR3 DNA reads TGTGCCAGCAGCGTCGAGACAGGGGCTAATTCACCCCTCCACTTT. It is translated as CASSVETGANSPLHF.

The gene calls are TRBV30 and TRBJ2-3, with 9 nucleotides matching TRBD1. Germline trimming cut 2 bases from V and 7 bases from J; bases unmatched to any gene: 7. Germline CDR1 reads GTSNPN; CDR2 reads SVGIG (reference sequence). The CDR3 consists of 14 residues. CDR3 nucleotide sequence: TGTGCCTGGAGTATAGGGACAGGGTGGAATACGCAGTATTTT. As protein: CAWSIGTGWNTQYF.

J is TRBJ2-7 and V is TRBV30; 9 bases match TRBD1. The CDR3 is 12 amino acids. V shed 5 bases, J shed 7 bases, and the junction held 6 bases outside the gene matches. CDR1 and CDR2 from the germline V gene are GTSNPN and SVGIG (reference sequence). CDR3 in DNA: TGTGCCTGGGAACAGGGGGCGGGGGAGCAGTACTTC. It translates to CAWEQGAGEQYF. Full variable domain (missing parts from reference TRBV30 and TRBJ2-7): SQTIHQWPATLVQPVGSPLSLECTVEGTSNPNLYWYRQAAGRGLQLLFYSVGIGQISSEVPQNLSASRPQDRQFILSSKKLLLSDSGFYLCAWEQGAGEQYFGPGTRLTVT.

This clone showed up just once. The J gene is TRBJ2-1, the V gene TRBV9; no reliable D call. V gave up 4 bases and J gave up 0 bases, with 11 bases separating them. The V gene's germline CDR1 is SGDLS and CDR2 YYNGEE. The CDR3 extends over 15 amino acids. CDR3 in amino acids: CASSSRLFSYNEQFF. CDR3 sequence (DNA): TGTGCCAGCAGCAGCCGCCTCTTCTCCTACAATGAGCAGTTCTTC.

The chain's CDR3 is CASSLDAREESWPQHF. The CDR3 DNA sequence: TGTGCCAGCAGCTTGGATGCCAGGGAGGAATCATGGCCCCAGCATTTT. The chain carries TRBV5-6 and TRBJ1-5; D is possibly TRBD1 (5 bases). Germline-derived CDR1 and CDR2 are SGHDT and YYEEEE. The length of the CDR3 is 16 residues. V shed 0 bases and J shed 9 bases, with 19 bases lying between them.

The chain recombines TRBV5-1 with TRBJ1-1, with D possibly TRBD1 on 6 matching bases. In germline, CDR1 is SGHRS, CDR2 YFSETQ. Trimming pared 0 bases from V and 4 bases from J, leaving 16 bases between. This CDR3 is 16 amino acids long. CDR3 amino acids: CASSLGPTGSVTEAFF. For the CDR3, the DNA is TGCGCCAGCAGCTTGGGCCCGACAGGTTCTGTCACTGAAGCTTTCTTT.

A few counts support this clone. The V gene is TRBV10-1, the J gene TRBJ1-1; TRBD1 agrees at 7 bases. Germline V gene lookup returns CDR1 WNHNN and CDR2 SYGVQD (reference sequence). Germline trimming cut 7 bases from V and 4 bases from J; bases unmatched to any gene: 6. The CDR3 is made up of 13 amino acids. The CDR3 region is CASMGQTSTEAFF. In nucleotides, the CDR3 is TGCGCCAGCATGGGACAGACCTCCACTGAAGCTTTCTTT.

The chain's CDR3 is CASSSIRDIGNTIYF. CDR3 nucleotides: TGTGCCAGCAGTTCAATCCGGGACATTGGAAACACCATATATTTT. The chain is built from TRBV6-6 and TRBJ1-3, with D tentatively TRBD1 (6 bases). Trimming shortened V by 4 bases and J by 3 bases, and 13 bases separated the two germline ends. The length of the CDR3 is 15 residues. Germline lookup yields CDR1 MNHNY and CDR2 SVGAGI (reference sequence).

The rearrangement joins TRBV27 to TRBJ2-5, with D possibly matching TRBD1 (5 bases). This CDR3 spans 13 amino acids. V was trimmed by 4 bases and J by 5 bases, leaving 11 bases between them. Germline V lookup: CDR1 MNHEY, CDR2 SMNVEV (reference sequence). The CDR3 DNA reads as TGTGCCAGCAGTTCCCAGGGTGGTGAGACCCAGTACTTC. Translated: CASSSQGGETQYF.

The rearrangement joins TRBV10-2 to TRBJ2-5, with D possibly TRBD1 on 6 matching bases. Germline CDR1 and CDR2: WSHSY and SAAADI. Trimming removed 10 bases at V and 4 bases at J, with 13 bases between. This CDR3 region has 12 residues. The CDR3 DNA reads TGCGCCACCCTACAGGGTTCAGAGACCCAGTACTTC. Translating it yields CATLQGSETQYF.

This chain connects TRBV7-9 to TRBJ2-5; 8 bases are shared with TRBD2. CDR1 and CDR2 from the germline V gene are SEHNR and FQNEAQ (reference sequence). V dropped 7 bases and J dropped 5; count of bases not matched to a gene: 9. This CDR3 region has 14 residues. Here the CDR3 DNA reads TGTGCCAGCAACTCGCTAGCGGGCGTTGAGACCCAGTACTTC. It specifies CASNSLAGVETQYF.

The CDR3 bases are TGTGCCAGCAGCGACAACAGGGGCAACTATGGCTACACCTTC. Translated: CASSDNRGNYGYTF. The genes are TRBV9 and TRBJ1-2; 7 bases are shared with TRBD1. CDR3 length: 14 amino acids. V shed 3 bases and J 2 bases; nucleotides not matched to a gene: 4. Germline-derived CDR1 and CDR2 are SGDLS and YYNGEE.

The J gene is TRBJ1-2, the V gene TRBV2; D unresolved. The V end was cut by 5 bases, the J end by 8 bases, with 9 bases between. Germline V gives CDR1 SNHLY, CDR2 FYNNEI. CDR3 size: 11 residues. The CDR3 region has the DNA TGTGCCAGCAGTTATGGGCCGGGCTACACCTTC. The encoded protein is CASSYGPGYTF.

The chain combines TRBV2 with TRBJ2-3; D gene unclear. The CDR3 runs to 11 residues. Germline lookup yields CDR1 SNHLY and CDR2 FYNNEI. The V end lost 6 bases, the J end lost 2 bases, and 3 bases lay between the germline ends. Here the CDR3 reads CASRATDTQYF. CDR3 DNA: TGTGCCAGCAGGGCCACAGATACGCAGTATTTT.